Below, 17 T cell receptor beta chains from the same sample are listed, as sequenced in a study of Graves' ophthalmopathy and Graves' hyperthyroidism. CDR3 regions of TCR beta were amplified from RNA transcripts. RT-PCR in the first round used HTBI primers; a second-round multiplex PCR followed. TCRdb re-called the multiplex PCR reads with MiXCR, one entry per CDR3 protein. The sample has roughly 1.1 million distinct CDR3 sequences, less than 45% seen once. Material: peripheral blood or thyroid tissue (not recorded which). The origin of the receptors is an adult man with Graves' hyperthyroidism.

V usage is TRBV6-2 or TRBV6-3 and J usage is TRBJ2-5, with a weak D call TRBD1 (6 bases). V dropped 6 bases and J dropped 4 bases, with 15 bases sitting between them. The CDR3 sequence is 14 residues long. Germline CDR1 is MNHEY and CDR2 is SVGEGT. The CDR3 nucleotides read TGTGCCAGCAGACGCACAGGGTTTCGAGAGACCCAGTACTTC. Translation gives CASRRTGFRETQYF.

This clonotype has at least ten counts. This chain connects TRBV7-9 to TRBJ2-6; D gene ambiguous. V lost 1 base to trimming and J lost 2 bases, with 6 bases between them. This CDR3 is 15 amino acids long. Per the germline V gene, CDR1 is SEHNR and CDR2 is FQNEAQ (reference sequence). The CDR3 region is CASSLGAAGANVLTF. The CDR3 DNA reads TGTGCCAGCAGCTTAGGAGCCGCTGGGGCCAACGTCCTGACTTTC.

This rearrangement joins TRBV10-3 to TRBJ1-1, with D possibly TRBD1 on 5 matching bases. Per the germline V gene, CDR1 is ENHRY and CDR2 is SYGVKD. The CDR3 is 15 amino acids. The V end lost 10 bases, the J end lost 0 bases, and 18 bases lay between the germline ends. The chain's CDR3 is CASRGSGGLNTEAFF. In DNA form, the CDR3 reads TGTGCCAGCAGAGGGTCGGGGGGACTGAACACTGAAGCTTTCTTT.

This clonotype was observed at least ten times. This sequence joins TRBV6-6 and TRBJ1-1; 9 nucleotides line up with TRBD1. The length of the CDR3 is 13 residues. From germline, CDR1 is MNHNY and CDR2 SVGAGI (reference sequence). Trimming at V came to 6 bases and at J to 8 bases, leaving 7 bases not matched to a gene. CDR3 region: CASSNPQGAEAFF. In DNA form, the CDR3 reads TGTGCCAGCAGCAACCCACAGGGGGCGGAAGCTTTCTTT.

This clonotype was counted many times. The V call is TRBV5-1, the J call TRBJ2-5; 9 bases are a match to TRBD2. The J segment lost 2 bases and the V segment lost 4 bases, leaving 9 bases of the junction unmatched. The CDR3 loop spans 16 amino acids. From germline, CDR1 is SGHRS and CDR2 YFSETQ. The CDR3 protein is CASSGRAGGQQETQYF. CDR3 in DNA: TGCGCCAGCAGCGGACGAGCGGGGGGTCAACAAGAGACCCAGTACTTC.

The V call is TRBV12-3 or TRBV12-4, the J call TRBJ1-1; unclear D gene. The CDR3 extends over 13 amino acids. The V and J ends lost 1 base and 4 bases respectively, with 7 bases between them. CDR3 loop: CASSLGMGTEAFF. The CDR3 DNA is TGTGCCAGCAGTTTAGGGATGGGCACTGAAGCTTTCTTT.

A note on this clonotype: A single base separates this from a much larger clone, so it may be a read error. The rearrangement uses TRBV20-1 and TRBJ2-7; TRBD1 matches 8 bases. The V segment lost 2 bases and the J segment 4 bases; nucleotides outside the gene matches: 7. Germline-derived CDR1 and CDR2 are DFQATT and SNEGSKA (reference sequence). CDR3 size: 14 residues. CDR3 region: CSARNGQGTYEQYF. CDR3 nucleotides: TGCAGTGCTAGAAACGGACAGGGTACGTACGAGCAGTACTTC.

The J gene is TRBJ1-2, the V gene TRBV30; D perhaps matches TRBD1 (6 bases). CDR1 and CDR2 from the germline V gene are GTSNPN and SVGIG (reference sequence). V lost 8 bases, J lost 8 bases, and 18 bases lay in between. This CDR3 has 12 residues. CDR3 nucleotide sequence: TGTGCCACGGAACAGGGCTTTGGAGGCTACACCTTC. Amino acids: CATEQGFGGYTF.

In its sample, this clonotype was seen a few times. This chain links TRBV9 with TRBJ1-5, with a possible D match to TRBD1 (5 bases). The V gene's germline CDR1 is SGDLS and CDR2 YYNGEE. V dropped 4 bases and J dropped 1 base, with 12 bases sitting between them. The CDR3 spans 15 residues. The chain's CDR3 is CASSKGLASNQPQHF. DNA of the CDR3: TGTGCCAGCAGCAAGGGGTTGGCGAGCAATCAGCCCCAGCATTTT.

This clonotype was seen ten or more times. The CDR3 DNA is TGTGCCAGCAGCTTCCACCGAAGCCAAGAGACCCAGTACTTC. It translates to CASSFHRSQETQYF. V is TRBV12-3 or TRBV12-4 and J is TRBJ2-5; the D is unclear. The CDR3 contains 14 residues. V lost 6 bases to trimming and J lost 1 base, with 12 bases between them.

Points on this clonotype: With a much larger clone just one base away, this may be a read error. As the CDR3 is not closed by the conserved phenylalanine or tryptophan, this likely results from a read error. The chain joins TRBV7-2 to TRBJ2-7, with D possibly TRBD1 on 5 matching bases. CDR1 is SGHTA and CDR2 is FQGNSA in the germline V gene. The CDR3 has 14 residues. V lost 2 bases, J lost 2 bases, and 10 bases lay in between. In nucleotides, the CDR3 is TGTGCCAGCAGCTTATCGACAGATACCTACGAGCAGTACTCC. Translated, it gives CASSLSTDTYEQYS.

This clonotype was seen a handful of times. The genes are TRBV7-2 and TRBJ1-1, with D unresolved. Trimming cost V 1 base and J 3 bases, with 15 bases left between them. In germline, CDR1 is SGHTA, CDR2 FQGNSA. The CDR3 consists of 16 residues. The chain's CDR3 is CASSLDFGTTYTEAFF. The CDR3 DNA sequence: TGTGCCAGCAGCTTAGACTTCGGAACTACCTACACTGAAGCTTTCTTT.

This clonotype has at least ten counts. The chain combines TRBV15 with TRBJ2-7; TRBD1 is a possible D gene (5 bases). In germline, CDR1 is LNHNV, CDR2 YYDKDF (reference sequence). This CDR3 has 16 residues. The V gene lost 1 base and the J gene lost 8 bases, with 21 bases spanning the gap. CDR3 loop: CATSRGGVSDPGQQYF. The CDR3 DNA follows: TGTGCCACCAGCAGAGGGGGCGTCTCGGACCCTGGCCAGCAGTACTTC.

This clonotype was recorded many times. V gene TRBV4-1 combines with J gene TRBJ2-7, with D perhaps assigned TRBD1 or TRBD2 (5 bases each). The CDR3 consists of 14 residues. The V end lost 2 bases, the J end lost 4 bases, and 12 bases lay between the germline ends. Germline loops: CDR1 MGHRA, CDR2 YSYEKL. CDR3 protein: CASSQRQGVYEQYF. CDR3 coding DNA: TGCGCCAGCAGCCAACGGCAGGGAGTTTACGAGCAGTACTTC.

The rearrangement links TRBV12-3 or TRBV12-4 to TRBJ2-7; 7 nucleotides line up with TRBD1. The CDR3 spans 15 residues. The V segment lost 0 bases and the J segment 3 bases; nucleotides outside the gene matches: 5. CDR3 amino acids: CASSLAHRGLYEQYF. In nucleotides, the CDR3 is TGTGCCAGCAGTTTAGCGCACAGGGGCCTCTACGAGCAGTACTTC.

This clonotype was counted a few times. The genes are TRBV7-9 and TRBJ1-3, with D possibly matching TRBD1 (5 bases). Germline V gives CDR1 SEHNR, CDR2 FQNEAQ (reference sequence). V lost 5 bases and J 7 bases, leaving 15 bases between the germline ends. This CDR3 has 14 amino acids. Written as DNA, the CDR3 is TGTGCCAGCAGCCGTGCCGGGACGTCGAACACCATATATTTT. This encodes CASSRAGTSNTIYF.

V gene TRBV29-1 combines with J gene TRBJ2-5; no clear D gene. This CDR3 is 17 amino acids long. CDR1 and CDR2 (germline): SQVTM, ANQGSEA. V was clipped by 3 bases and J by 5 bases, with 25 bases between them. The CDR3 DNA follows: TGCAGCGTTGAGGATACAGTGGGGATGGATAGCTTGGAGACCCAGTACTTC. Its translation: CSVEDTVGMDSLETQYF.